The 18 T cell receptor beta chains below all came from one sample that was sequenced in a study of blood T cell repertoires in COVID-19. Profiled with immunoSEQ multiplex PCR; TCRdb holds only in-frame clones, not every one. This table holds 20,000 to 30,000 clones, around four fifths found once. Sequences were obtained from peripheral blood. The origin of the receptors is a human donor in a cohort sampled during active COVID-19.

This clone was observed a single time. V usage is TRBV7-3 and J usage is TRBJ2-5; a weak D match, TRBD2 (5 bases). V lost 2 bases and J lost 4, with 11 bases in between. The CDR3 consists of 14 residues. In germline, CDR1 is SGHTA, CDR2 FQGTGA. The CDR3: CASSLAGPGETQYF. The DNA for the CDR3 is TGTGCCAGCAGCTTAGCGGGCCCGGGAGAGACCCAGTACTTC.

V usage is TRBV28 and J usage is TRBJ2-7; D is uncertain. V lost 5 bases to trimming and J lost 2 bases, with 19 bases between them. Germline loops: CDR1 MDHEN, CDR2 SYDVKM. The CDR3 is 16 residues long. The CDR3 sequence: CASSLPTNRPTYEQYF. DNA for the CDR3: TGTGCCAGCAGTCTACCCACCAACCGCCCCACCTACGAGCAGTACTTC.

CDR3 bases: TGCGCCAGCAGCCTAACAGGGGGCTCCTTCTACGAGCAGTACTTC. Protein: CASSLTGGSFYEQYF. The chain carries TRBV5-1 and TRBJ2-7; 9 nucleotides line up with TRBD1. Germline loops: CDR1 SGHRS, CDR2 YFSETQ. V dropped 4 bases and J dropped 3; count of bases not matched to a gene: 8. The CDR3 loop spans 15 amino acids.

The CDR3 DNA reads TGTGCCAGCAGCTCGCCCGTGGAGAATGAGCAGTTCTTC. Translating gives CASSSPVENEQFF. The rearrangement links TRBV7-9 to TRBJ2-1; no clear D gene. The CDR3 length is 13 residues. The germline V and J ends were trimmed by 4 bases and 7 bases, with 11 bases remaining between them. From germline, CDR1 is SEHNR and CDR2 FQNEAQ (reference sequence).

This clone was found a few times. J is TRBJ1-1 and V is TRBV18, with D possibly matching TRBD1 (6 bases). V was shortened by 6 bases and J by 1 base, with 12 bases between the two germline ends. Germline CDR1 KGHSH, CDR2 LQKENI. There are 14 residues in the CDR3. The chain's CDR3 is CASSQGYGNTEAFF. The CDR3, as DNA: TGTGCCAGCTCCCAGGGGTACGGGAACACTGAAGCTTTCTTT.

The table lists this clone with a few counts. This rearrangement joins TRBV7-2 to TRBJ2-1; no clear D gene. Trimming left V 5 bases short and J 0 bases short, with 5 bases between. This CDR3 comprises 13 residues. CDR1 is SGHTA, CDR2 FQGNSA, per germline. The CDR3 sequence: CASSASSYNEQFF. The DNA of the CDR3 is TGTGCCAGCAGCGCGAGCTCCTACAATGAGCAGTTCTTC. Full variable domain (outside the CDR3, taken from reference TRBV7-2 and TRBJ2-1): GAGVSQSPSNKVTEKGKDVELRCDPISGHTALYWYRQSLGQGLEFLIYFQGNSAPDKSGLPSDRFSAERTGGSVSTLTIQRTQQEDSAVYLCASSASSYNEQFFGPGTRLTVL.

This chain uses TRBV24-1 with TRBJ2-7, with D possibly matching TRBD2 (5 bases). Germline CDR1 reads KGHDR; CDR2 reads SFDVKD. Trimming left V 8 bases short and J 5 bases short, with 12 bases between. The CDR3 has 12 amino acids. The CDR3 coding sequence is TGTGCCACCATCCCTAGCAGCGACGAGCAGTACTTC. This sequence encodes CATIPSSDEQYF.

The rearrangement uses TRBV6-6 and TRBJ2-7; TRBD1 matches 9 bases. CDR3 size: 15 residues. Unmatched junction bases numbered 8, after V lost 4 bases and J lost 4 bases. Germline lookup yields CDR1 MNHNY and CDR2 SVGAGI (reference sequence). The CDR3 is CASSFGTGIGYEQYF. The CDR3 nucleotides are TGTGCCAGCAGTTTCGGGACAGGGATTGGTTACGAGCAGTACTTC.

The gene calls are TRBV10-3 and TRBJ2-1; the D gene is possibly TRBD2 (6 bases). Germline V gene lookup returns CDR1 ENHRY and CDR2 SYGVKD. V lost 4 bases and J 0 bases, leaving 19 bases between the germline ends. The CDR3 extends over 18 amino acids. The CDR3 spells CAISAPTRSASSYNEQFF. CDR3 DNA: TGTGCCATCAGTGCACCGACTAGGAGCGCAAGCTCCTACAATGAGCAGTTCTTC.

V and J are TRBV11-1 and TRBJ1-1; perhaps TRBD1 as D (5 bases). Trimming took off 6 bases at V and 6 bases at J, with 17 bases between the two ends. CDR1 and CDR2 from the germline V gene are SGHAT and FQDESV (reference sequence). The length of the CDR3 is 14 residues. As DNA, the CDR3 is TGTGCCAGCAGTCTCATGGGGGGAAACGCTGAAGCTTTCTTT. Its protein is CASSLMGGNAEAFF.

CDR3 nucleotide sequence: TGTGCCAGCAGCTTCCGGGGGGGACTACGAGAGCAGTACTTC. It translates to CASSFRGGLREQYF. J is TRBJ2-7 and V is TRBV13; the match to TRBD2 covers 8 bases. Trimming removed 3 bases from V and 7 bases from J; junction bases left unmatched: 8. CDR1 is PRHDT and CDR2 is FYEKMQ in the germline V gene (reference sequence). The CDR3 totals 14 residues.

The J gene is TRBJ1-6, the V gene TRBV28, with D unresolved. CDR3 length equals 13 residues. Trimming stripped 2 bases from V and 10 bases from J, with 9 bases between. The germline V gene encodes CDR1 MDHEN and CDR2 SYDVKM. The CDR3 DNA is TGTGCCAGCAGTTTAGCGGGATTCTCACCCCTCCACTTT. Protein: CASSLAGFSPLHF. Based on the CDR3 plus reference TRBV28 and TRBJ1-6, the full variable domain is DVKVTQSSRYLVKRTGEKVFLECVQDMDHENMFWYRQDPGLGLRLIYFSYDVKMKEKGDIPEGYSVSREKKERFSLILESASTNQTSMYLCASSLAGFSPLHFGNGTRLTVT.

The chain joins TRBV4-2 to TRBJ2-3, with TRBD2 matching 9 bases. The CDR3 runs 15 residues. V lost 1 base to trimming and J lost 6 bases; unmatched junction nucleotides: 5. The germline V gene encodes CDR1 LGHNA and CDR2 YNFKEQ. CDR3 region: CASSQGRGGRDTQYF. CDR3 nucleotide sequence: TGTGCCAGCAGCCAAGGGCGGGGGGGCCGGGATACGCAGTATTTT.

The chain links TRBV30 to TRBJ2-1; possible D gene TRBD2, 6 bases. Deletions cut 2 bases from V and 4 bases from J, with 12 bases between. CDR3 size: 14 residues. CDR1 and CDR2 (germline): GTSNPN, SVGIG (reference sequence). This chain's CDR3 is CAWSKNSGYNEQFF. The DNA for the CDR3 is TGTGCCTGGAGTAAAAATAGCGGATACAATGAGCAGTTCTTC.

J is TRBJ2-1 and V is TRBV5-1, with D uncertain. V was shortened by 3 bases and J by 12 bases, with 16 bases between the two germline ends. The CDR3 is 13 residues long. Looked up from germline, CDR1 is SGHRS and CDR2 is YFSETQ. CDR3 coding DNA: TGCGCCAGCAGCTCCCCCCCCCTAACGGGGCAGTTCTTC. Translated: CASSSPPLTGQFF.

This chain links TRBV19 with TRBJ2-7; D is perhaps TRBD2 (5 bases). This CDR3 comprises 13 residues. V shed 5 bases and J shed 2 bases, with 10 bases lying between them. Germline CDR1 reads LNHDA; CDR2 reads SQIVND (reference sequence). This CDR3 is CASSLGATYEQYF. The DNA for the CDR3 is TGTGCCAGTAGTTTGGGAGCAACCTACGAGCAGTACTTC.

The chain has TRBV7-9 and TRBJ2-7; 13 bases match TRBD2. Germline V gene sequence: CDR1 SEHNR, CDR2 FQNEAQ (reference sequence). V lost 1 base, J lost 3 bases, and 9 bases stayed unmatched. The CDR3 has 18 residues. Here the CDR3 DNA reads TGTGCCAGCAGCTTAGTACTAGCGGGAGGGCGAGTTATCTACGAGCAGTACTTC. This sequence encodes CASSLVLAGGRVIYEQYF.

The V gene is TRBV5-1, the J gene TRBJ2-3; 11 positions agree with TRBD2. Germline lookup yields CDR1 SGHRS and CDR2 YFSETQ. The CDR3 is 17 residues long. J gave up 2 bases and V 0 bases, and 5 bases lay outside the gene matches. The CDR3: CASSLGLAGSPTDTQYF. CDR3 in DNA: TGCGCCAGCAGCTTGGGACTAGCGGGGAGCCCCACAGATACGCAGTATTTT. Filled out from reference TRBV5-1 and TRBJ2-3, the complete variable domain reads KAGVTQTPRYLIKTRGQQVTLSCSPISGHRSVSWYQQTPGQGLQFLFEYFSETQRNKGNFPGRFSGRQFSNSRSEMNVSTLELGDSALYLCASSLGLAGSPTDTQYFGPGTRLTVL.